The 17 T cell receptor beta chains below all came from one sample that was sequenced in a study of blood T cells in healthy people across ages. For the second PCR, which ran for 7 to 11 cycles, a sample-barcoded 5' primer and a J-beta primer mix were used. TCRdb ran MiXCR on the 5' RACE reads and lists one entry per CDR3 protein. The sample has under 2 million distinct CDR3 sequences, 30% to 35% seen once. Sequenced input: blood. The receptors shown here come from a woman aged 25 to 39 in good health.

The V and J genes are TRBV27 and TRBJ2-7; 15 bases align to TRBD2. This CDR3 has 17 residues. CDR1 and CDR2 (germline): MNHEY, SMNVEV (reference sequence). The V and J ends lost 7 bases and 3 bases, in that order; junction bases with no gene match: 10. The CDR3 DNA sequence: TGTGCCAGCACACCAGGGACTAGCGGGGGGCTTTTCTACGAGCAGTACTTC. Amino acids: CASTPGTSGGLFYEQYF.

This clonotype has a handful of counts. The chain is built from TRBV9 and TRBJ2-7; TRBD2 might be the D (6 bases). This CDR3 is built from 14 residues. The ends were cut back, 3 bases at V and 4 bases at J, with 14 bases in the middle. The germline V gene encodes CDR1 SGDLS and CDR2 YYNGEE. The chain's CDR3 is CASSAWSAGYEQYF. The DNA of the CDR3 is TGTGCCAGCAGCGCTTGGTCGGCGGGGTACGAGCAGTACTTC.

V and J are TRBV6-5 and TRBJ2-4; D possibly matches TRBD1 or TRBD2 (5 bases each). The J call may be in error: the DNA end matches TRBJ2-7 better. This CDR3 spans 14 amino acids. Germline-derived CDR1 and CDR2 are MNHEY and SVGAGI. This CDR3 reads CASSPGTYTYEQYF. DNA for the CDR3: TGTGCCAGCAGTCCCGGGACCTATACCTACGAGCAGTACTTC.

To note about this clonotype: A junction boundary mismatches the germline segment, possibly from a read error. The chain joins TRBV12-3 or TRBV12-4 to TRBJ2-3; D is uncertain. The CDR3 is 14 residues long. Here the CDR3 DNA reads TGTGCCAGCAGTTTAGCGGAAACCACAGATACGGAGTATTTT. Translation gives CASSLAETTDTEYF.

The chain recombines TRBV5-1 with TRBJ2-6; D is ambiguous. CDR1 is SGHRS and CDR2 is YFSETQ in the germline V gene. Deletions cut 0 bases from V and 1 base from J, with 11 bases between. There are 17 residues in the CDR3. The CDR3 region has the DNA TGCGCCAGCAGCTTGGTTCCCTTAGTATCTGGGGCCAACGTCCTGACTTTC. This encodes CASSLVPLVSGANVLTF.

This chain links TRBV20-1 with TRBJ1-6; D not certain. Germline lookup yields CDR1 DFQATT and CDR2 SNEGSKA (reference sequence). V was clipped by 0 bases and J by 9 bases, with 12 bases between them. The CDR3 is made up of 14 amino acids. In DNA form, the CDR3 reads TGCAGTGCTAGAGATAGATCTTCGGGTTCACCCCTCCACTTT. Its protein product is CSARDRSSGSPLHF.

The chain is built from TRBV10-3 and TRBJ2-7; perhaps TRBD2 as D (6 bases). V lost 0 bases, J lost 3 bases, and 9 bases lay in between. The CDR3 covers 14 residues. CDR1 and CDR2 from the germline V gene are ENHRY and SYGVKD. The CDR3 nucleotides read TGTGCCATCAGTGAGTCGGAGGGCGGCTACGAGCAGTACTTC. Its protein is CAISESEGGYEQYF.

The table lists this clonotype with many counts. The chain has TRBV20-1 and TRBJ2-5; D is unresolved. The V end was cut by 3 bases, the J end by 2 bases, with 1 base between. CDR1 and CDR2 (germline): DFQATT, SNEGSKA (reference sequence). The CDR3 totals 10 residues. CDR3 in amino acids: CSASQETQYF. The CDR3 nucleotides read TGCAGTGCTAGTCAAGAGACCCAGTACTTC.

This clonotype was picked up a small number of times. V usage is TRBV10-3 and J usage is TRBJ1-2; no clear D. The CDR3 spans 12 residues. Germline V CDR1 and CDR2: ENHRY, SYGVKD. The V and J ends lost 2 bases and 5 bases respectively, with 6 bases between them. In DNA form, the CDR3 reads TGTGCCATCAGTGAGATGCCATATGGCTACACCTTC. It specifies CAISEMPYGYTF.

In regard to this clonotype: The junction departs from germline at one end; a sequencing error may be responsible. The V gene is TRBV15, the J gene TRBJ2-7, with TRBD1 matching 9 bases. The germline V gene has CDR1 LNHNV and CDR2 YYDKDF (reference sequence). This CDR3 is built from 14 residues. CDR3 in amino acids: CATSRGQGSYGQYF. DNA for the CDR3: TGTGCCACCAGCAGGGGACAGGGATCCTACGGGCAGTACTTC.

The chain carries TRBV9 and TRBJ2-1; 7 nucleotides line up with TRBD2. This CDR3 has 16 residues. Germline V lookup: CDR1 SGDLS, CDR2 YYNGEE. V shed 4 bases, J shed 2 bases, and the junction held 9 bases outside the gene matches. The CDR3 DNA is TGTGCCAGCAGCCCCCACGGGGGGACCACCTACAATGAGCAGTTCTTC. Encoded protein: CASSPHGGTTYNEQFF.

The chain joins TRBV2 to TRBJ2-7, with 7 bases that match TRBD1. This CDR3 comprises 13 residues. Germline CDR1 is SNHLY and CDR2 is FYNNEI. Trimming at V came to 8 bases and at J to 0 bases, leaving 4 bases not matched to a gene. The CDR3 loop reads CASLGQISYEQYF. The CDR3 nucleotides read TGTGCCAGCTTGGGACAGATCTCCTACGAGCAGTACTTC.

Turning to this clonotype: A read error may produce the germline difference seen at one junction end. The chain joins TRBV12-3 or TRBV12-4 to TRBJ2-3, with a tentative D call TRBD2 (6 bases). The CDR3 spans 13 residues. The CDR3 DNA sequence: TGTGCCAGCACCCCTCGGGGGTCAGATACGCGGTATTTT. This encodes CASTPRGSDTRYF.

Written as DNA, the CDR3 is TGTGCCAGCAGTTTACATAGAGGGGGGAGTTGGGACAATGAGCAGTTCTTC. It encodes CASSLHRGGSWDNEQFF. The rearrangement links TRBV27 to TRBJ2-1; D possibly matches TRBD1 or TRBD2 (6 bases each). V lost 2 bases, J lost 5 bases, and 19 bases lay in between. Germline values: CDR1 MNHEY, CDR2 SMNVEV (reference sequence). This CDR3 has 17 amino acids.

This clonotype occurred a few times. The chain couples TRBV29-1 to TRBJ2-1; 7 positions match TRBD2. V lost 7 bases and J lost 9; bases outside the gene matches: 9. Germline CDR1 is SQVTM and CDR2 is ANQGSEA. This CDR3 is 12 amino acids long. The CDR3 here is CSGGGLSGEQFF. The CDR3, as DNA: TGCAGCGGGGGGGGGTTGTCGGGTGAGCAGTTCTTC.

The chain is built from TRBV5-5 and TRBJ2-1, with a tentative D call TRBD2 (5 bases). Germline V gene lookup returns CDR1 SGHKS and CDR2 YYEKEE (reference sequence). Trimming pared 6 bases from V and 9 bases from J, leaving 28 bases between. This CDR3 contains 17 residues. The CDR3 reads CASTPVMSLASSREQFF. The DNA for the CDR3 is TGTGCCAGCACGCCTGTGATGAGTCTAGCTAGCTCTCGTGAGCAGTTCTTC.

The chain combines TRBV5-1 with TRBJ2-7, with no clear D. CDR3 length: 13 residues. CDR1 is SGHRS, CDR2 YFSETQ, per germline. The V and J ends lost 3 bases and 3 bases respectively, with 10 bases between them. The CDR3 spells CASSSGFGYEQYF. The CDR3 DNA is TGCGCCAGCAGCTCCGGGTTCGGCTACGAGCAGTACTTC.